One and the same sample provided the 16 T cell receptor beta chains below, sequenced in a study of blood T cell repertoires in COVID-19. The table came from immunoSEQ multiplex PCR; TCRdb's copy has only in-frame clones and leaves some out. The table has roughly 190,000 clones, 86% seen once. The sequenced material came from peripheral blood. Receptor source: a woman older than 75 in a cohort sampled during active or convalescent COVID-19.

The V call is TRBV5-6, the J call TRBJ2-7; D gene unclear. Germline assignment: CDR1 SGHDT and CDR2 YYEEEE. V was clipped by 0 bases and J by 2 bases, with 9 bases between them. This CDR3 comprises 14 residues. In DNA, the CDR3 is TGTGCCAGCAGCTTGGGAGCGTCCACCTACGAGCAGTACTTC. Residues: CASSLGASTYEQYF. Based on the CDR3 plus reference TRBV5-6 and TRBJ2-7, the full variable domain is DAGVTQSPTHLIKTRGQQVTLRCSPKSGHDTVSWYQQALGQGPQFIFQYYEEEERQRGNFPDRFSGHQFPNYSSELNVNALLLGDSALYLCASSLGASTYEQYFGPGTRLTVT.

The chain uses TRBV28 and TRBJ1-4; 8 bases fit TRBD1. The trim removed 5 bases at V and 7 bases at J, leaving 3 bases unmatched. The V gene's germline CDR1 is MDHEN and CDR2 SYDVKM. The length of the CDR3 is 13 residues. CDR3 amino acids: CASSLTGVEKLFF. The CDR3 DNA reads TGTGCCAGCAGTCTGACAGGGGTTGAAAAACTGTTTTTT.

This chain connects TRBV9 to TRBJ2-3; 12 positions match TRBD2. With 4 bases clipped from V and 4 bases from J, the junction kept 13 bases outside the gene matches. The CDR3 covers 18 residues. CDR1 and CDR2 from the germline V gene are SGDLS and YYNGEE. The CDR3 coding sequence is TGTGCCAGCAGCCCGGGGGGGTCGACTAGCGGGAGATCAGATACGCAGTATTTT. Protein: CASSPGGSTSGRSDTQYF.

The V and J genes are TRBV2 and TRBJ1-4, with TRBD1 matching over 7 bases. With V trimmed by 5 bases and J by 4 bases, 4 bases remained unmatched. Germline V lookup: CDR1 SNHLY, CDR2 FYNNEI. This CDR3 contains 14 residues. The CDR3 DNA reads as TGTGCCAGCAGTCTGGGACAGAATAATGAAAAACTGTTTTTT. This encodes CASSLGQNNEKLFF.

The J gene is TRBJ2-1, the V gene TRBV7-2; D is unclear. Looked up from germline, CDR1 is SGHTA and CDR2 is FQGNSA. V lost 5 bases and J 9 bases, leaving 14 bases between the germline ends. The CDR3 totals 13 residues. The CDR3 here is CASSLRSLGEQFF. Here the CDR3 DNA reads TGTGCCAGCAGCCTACGATCCCTTGGTGAGCAGTTCTTC.

The chain has TRBV24-1 and TRBJ1-5; D call uncertain. The germline V gene encodes CDR1 KGHDR and CDR2 SFDVKD. Trimming shortened V by 1 base and J by 6 bases, and 6 bases separated the two germline ends. The CDR3 runs 13 residues. This CDR3 reads CATSDLVGQPQHF. The CDR3 nucleotides read TGTGCCACCAGTGATTTAGTCGGTCAGCCCCAGCATTTT.

The gene calls are TRBV7-9 and TRBJ2-5; possible D gene TRBD2, 5 bases. CDR1 and CDR2 (germline): SEHNR, FQNEAQ (reference sequence). V lost 5 bases, J lost 3 bases, and 10 bases lay in between. The CDR3 covers 13 residues. In nucleotides, the CDR3 is TGTGCCAGCAGCCGCCCGGAGGAAGAGACCCAGTACTTC. It is translated as CASSRPEEETQYF.

The V and J genes are TRBV19 and TRBJ1-1; 11 bases are shared with TRBD1. The CDR3 contains 16 residues. CDR1 is LNHDA and CDR2 is SQIVND in the germline V gene (reference sequence). J lost 5 bases, V lost 5 bases, and 10 bases had no gene match. The CDR3 sequence is CASSPRDRGTVTEAFF. In DNA, the CDR3 is TGTGCCAGTAGTCCCCGGGACAGGGGGACGGTTACTGAAGCTTTCTTT.

This chain connects TRBV27 to TRBJ1-1; D ambiguous. Trimming pared 5 bases from V and 0 bases from J, leaving 10 bases between. The CDR3 extends over 14 amino acids. The germline gives CDR1 MNHEY, CDR2 SMNVEV (reference sequence). CDR3 bases: TGTGCCAGCAGTCAAAGCGTCCTGAACACTGAAGCTTTCTTT. The encoded protein is CASSQSVLNTEAFF.

The genes are TRBV12-3 or TRBV12-4 and TRBJ2-5; 7 positions agree with TRBD2. The CDR3 extends over 13 amino acids. Germline trimming cut 1 base from V and 7 bases from J; bases unmatched to any gene: 3. Written as DNA, the CDR3 is TGTGCCAGCAGTTTAGGCGGGAGAAGGACCCAGTACTTC. Its protein product is CASSLGGRRTQYF.

This sequence joins TRBV7-2 and TRBJ2-5, with D possibly matching TRBD2 (6 bases). The CDR3 spans 15 residues. Germline values: CDR1 SGHTA, CDR2 FQGNSA. V was clipped by 1 base and J by 3 bases, with 12 bases between them. The CDR3, as DNA: TGTGCCAGCAGCTTAGGAGGCAGGGAGGAAGAGACCCAGTACTTC. Translating it yields CASSLGGREEETQYF.

The chain combines TRBV3-1 (or the pseudogene TRBV3-2) with TRBJ2-3; D is unclear. The V and J ends lost 5 bases and 2 bases respectively, with 11 bases between them. CDR3 length equals 14 residues. Germline CDR1 LGHDT, CDR2 YNNKEL (reference sequence). CDR3 DNA sequence: TGTGCCAGCAGCGACAATGGCGACACAGATACGCAGTATTTT. Amino acid sequence: CASSDNGDTDTQYF.

V and J are TRBV29-1 and TRBJ1-1, with D possibly matching TRBD1 (5 bases). Deletions cut 7 bases from V and 0 bases from J, with 15 bases between. From germline, CDR1 is SQVTM and CDR2 ANQGSEA. This CDR3 spans 14 amino acids. The CDR3 spells CSAGPGHMNTEAFF. Written as DNA, the CDR3 is TGCAGCGCGGGGCCCGGACATATGAACACTGAAGCTTTCTTT.

CDR3 DNA: TGTGCCAGCAGCTCTCAGACTAGCGGGGGGGTAGAGACCCAGTACTTC. This gives the protein CASSSQTSGGVETQYF. V usage is TRBV5-4 and J usage is TRBJ2-5; TRBD2 matches 14 bases. The CDR3 contains 16 residues. CDR1 and CDR2 (germline): SGHNT, YYREEE (reference sequence). V lost 3 bases and J lost 4; bases outside the gene matches: 5.

The V call is TRBV5-1, the J call TRBJ1-2; unclear D gene. The germline V gene encodes CDR1 SGHRS and CDR2 YFSETQ. The CDR3 extends over 14 amino acids. V gave up 0 bases and J gave up 0 bases, with 6 bases separating them. CDR3 protein: CASSLAPANYGYTF. DNA of the CDR3: TGCGCCAGCAGCTTGGCACCAGCTAACTATGGCTACACCTTC.

The genes are TRBV5-1 and TRBJ1-1; the match to TRBD1 covers 9 bases. The germline V gene has CDR1 SGHRS and CDR2 YFSETQ. The CDR3 has 14 residues. Trimming at V came to 5 bases and at J to 5 bases, leaving 7 bases not matched to a gene. CDR3 sequence (DNA): TGCGCCAGCAGGCAAACAGGGGGCGATACTGAAGCTTTCTTT. Protein: CASRQTGGDTEAFF.